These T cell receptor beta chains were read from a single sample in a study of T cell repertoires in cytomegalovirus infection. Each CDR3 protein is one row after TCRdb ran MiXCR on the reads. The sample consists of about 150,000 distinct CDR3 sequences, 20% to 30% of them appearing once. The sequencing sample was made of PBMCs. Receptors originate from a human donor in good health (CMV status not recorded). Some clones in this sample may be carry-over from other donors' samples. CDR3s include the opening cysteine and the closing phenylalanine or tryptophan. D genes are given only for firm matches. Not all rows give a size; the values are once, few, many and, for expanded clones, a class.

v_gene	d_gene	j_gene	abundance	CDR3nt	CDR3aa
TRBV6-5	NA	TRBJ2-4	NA	TGTGCCAGCAGCAGAGGGGGGGGGGCCACCAGCATTCAGTACTTC	CASSRGGGATSIQYF
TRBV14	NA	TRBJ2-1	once	TGTGCCAGCAGCCAAGTAGCGGTGGTGGGGCACAATGAGCAGTTCTTC	CASSQVAVVGHNEQFF
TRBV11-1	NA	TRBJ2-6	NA	TGTGCCAGCAGCCACCAAAGGGGGGGGGGAAGGCTCTCAGGGGCCAACGTCCTGACTTTC	CASSHQRGGGRLSGANVLTF
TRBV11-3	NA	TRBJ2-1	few	TGTGCCAGCAGCGAACAGCTTGGTGAGCAGTTCTTC	CASSEQLGEQFF
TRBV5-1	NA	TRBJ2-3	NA	TGCGCCAGCAGCTTGGGACTCGGGGGGCCGTCAGATACGCAGTATTTT	CASSLGLGGPSDTQYF
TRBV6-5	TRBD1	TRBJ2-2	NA	TGTGCCAGCAGATCCGGGACAGGGACCGGGGAGCTGTTTTTT	CASRSGTGTGELFF
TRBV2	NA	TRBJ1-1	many	TGTGCCAGCAGTGACCCGACTCGGAACACTGAAGCTTTCTTT	CASSDPTRNTEAFF
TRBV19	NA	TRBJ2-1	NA	TGTGCCAGTAGTCGTGGGGGGGGCCGAGGCAATGAGCAGTTCTTC	CASSRGGGRGNEQFF
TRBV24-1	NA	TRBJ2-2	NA	TGTGCCACCAGTGTCGTTGCGGACACCGGGGAGCTGTTTTTT	CATSVVADTGELFF
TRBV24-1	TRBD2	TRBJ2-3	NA	TGTGCCACCAGTGATTCGCGGGGGACTAGCACAGATACGCAGTATTTT	CATSDSRGTSTDTQYF
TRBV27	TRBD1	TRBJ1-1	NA	TGTGCCAGCAGTTCGTCGAGGACAGGAAAACTGAACACTGAAGCTTTCTTT	CASSSSRTGKLNTEAFF
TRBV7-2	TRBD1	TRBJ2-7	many	TGTGCCAGCAGCTTAGCGGGACAGGGGGTCTACGAGCAGTACTTC	CASSLAGQGVYEQYF
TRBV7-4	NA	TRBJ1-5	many	TGTGCCAGCAGCTTAGAAGGATGTGGAGATAGCAATCAGCCCCAGCATTTT	CASSLEGCGDSNQPQHF
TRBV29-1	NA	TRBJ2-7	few	TGCAGCGTCGACATGACAGGCTACGAGCAGTACTTC	CSVDMTGYEQYF
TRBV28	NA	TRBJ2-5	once	TGTGCCAGCATGCCCGAAGGACGGACACAAGAGACCCAGTACTTC	CASMPEGRTQETQYF
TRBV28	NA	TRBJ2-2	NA	TGTGCCAGCAGTTCCCAGGGAGAGACCGGGGAGCTGTTTTTT	CASSSQGETGELFF
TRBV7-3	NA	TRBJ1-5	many	TGTGCCAGCAGCTTAAATATTCGTGAAGGGAGTCAGCCCCAGCATTTT	CASSLNIREGSQPQHF
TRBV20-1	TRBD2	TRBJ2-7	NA	TGCAGTGCTAGTGTGGGGGCGATGGGACTAGCGGGTCCTTCCTACGAGCAGTACTTC	CSASVGAMGLAGPSYEQYF
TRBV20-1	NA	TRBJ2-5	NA	TGCAGTGCTAGGGGGGAGACCCAGTACTTC	CSARGETQYF
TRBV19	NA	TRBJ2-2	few	TGTGCCAGTAGTAGAGACACACCCCCTACCGGGGAGCTGTTTTTT	CASSRDTPPTGELFF
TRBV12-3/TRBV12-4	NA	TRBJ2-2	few	TGTGCCAGGACCATATGGCTCCTCCGGACCGGGGAGCTGTTTTTT	CARTIWLLRTGELFF
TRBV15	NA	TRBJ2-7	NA	TGTGCCACCAGCAGAGACGGTTCCTACGAGCAGTACTTC	CATSRDGSYEQYF
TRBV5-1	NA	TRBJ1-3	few	TGCGCCAGCAGCTTGGACGGGACGCTGAGCTCTGGAAACACCATATATTTT	CASSLDGTLSSGNTIYF
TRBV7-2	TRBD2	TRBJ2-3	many	TGTGCCAGCAGCCCACCGCTAGCGGGGGTCACAGATACGCAGTATTTT	CASSPPLAGVTDTQYF
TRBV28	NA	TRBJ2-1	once	TGTGCCACTGGGGGGGCCAATGAGCAGTTCTTC	CATGGANEQFF
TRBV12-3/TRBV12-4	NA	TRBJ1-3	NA	TGTGCCAGCAGTCCCCAGGGGCCTGGAAACACCATATATTTT	CASSPQGPGNTIYF
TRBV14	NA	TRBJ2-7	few	TGTGCCAGCAGCGATACCGGATTCTACGAGCAGTACTTC	CASSDTGFYEQYF
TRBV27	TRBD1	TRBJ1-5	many	TGTGCCAGCAGCCCCGGGACAGGGGGTCGGCAGCCCCAGCATTTT	CASSPGTGGRQPQHF
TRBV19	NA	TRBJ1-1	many	TGTGCCAGTAGTTTAGGGACAATGAACACTGAAGCTTTCTTT	CASSLGTMNTEAFF
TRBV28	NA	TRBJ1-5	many	TGTGCCAGCAGTTTACCCGATAGCAATCAGCCCCAGCATTTT	CASSLPDSNQPQHF
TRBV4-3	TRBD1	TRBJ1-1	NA	TGCGCCAGCAGCCGCGCTGGGACAGAGAACACTGAAGCTTTCTTT	CASSRAGTENTEAFF
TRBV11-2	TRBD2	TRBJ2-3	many	TGTGCCAGCAGGCAAGCGGGGGCCGAAGATACGCAGTATTTT	CASRQAGAEDTQYF
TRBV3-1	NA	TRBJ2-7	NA	TGTGCCAGCAGCCAAGGCCAGGGAACCTACGAGCAGTACTTC	CASSQGQGTYEQYF
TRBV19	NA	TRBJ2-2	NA	TGTGCCACCAATGGGGGGCCAAGGGCCGGGGAGCTGTTTTTT	CATNGGPRAGELFF
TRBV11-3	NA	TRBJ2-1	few	TGTGCCAGCAGCCCAGTACCCGAGGGTGAGCAGTTCTTC	CASSPVPEGEQFF
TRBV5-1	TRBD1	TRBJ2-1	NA	TGCGCCAGCAGCTTGGCCACGACAGGGAATGAGCAGTTCTTC	CASSLATTGNEQFF
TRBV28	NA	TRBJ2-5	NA	TGTGCCAGCTCCCGGGGGCTAGTGGAGACCCAGTACTTC	CASSRGLVETQYF
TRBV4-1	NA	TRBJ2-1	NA	TGCGCCAGCAGCCAAGGAGTAGGCGAGCAGTTCTTC	CASSQGVGEQFF
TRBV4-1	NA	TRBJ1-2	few	TGCGCCAGCAGCCAATTAGGGGCCGCTAACTATGGCTACACCTTC	CASSQLGAANYGYTF
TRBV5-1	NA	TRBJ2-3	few	TGCGCCAGCAGCTTGGTCTGGGTCACAGATACGCAGTATTTT	CASSLVWVTDTQYF
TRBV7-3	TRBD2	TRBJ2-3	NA	TGTGCCAGCAGCTTAAGCGGACTAGAGGCGACAGATACGCAGTATTTT	CASSLSGLEATDTQYF
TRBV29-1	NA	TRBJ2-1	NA	TGCAGCATCCGATGGGACAATGAGCAGTTCTTC	CSIRWDNEQFF
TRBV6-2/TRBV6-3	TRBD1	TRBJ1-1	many	TGTGCCAGCAGGGAGCGGGACAGATCTGAAGCTTTCTTT	CASRERDRSEAFF
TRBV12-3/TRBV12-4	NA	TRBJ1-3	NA	TGTGCCAGCAGTTTGCTGGGTTTTGGAAACACCATATATTTT	CASSLLGFGNTIYF
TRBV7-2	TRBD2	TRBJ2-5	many	TGTGCCAGCAGCCTCAGGACTAGCGTGGGAGAGACCCAGTACTTC	CASSLRTSVGETQYF
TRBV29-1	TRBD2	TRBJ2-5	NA	TGCAGCGTTGACAACCCACTAGCGTCCCAAGAGACCCAGTACTTC	CSVDNPLASQETQYF
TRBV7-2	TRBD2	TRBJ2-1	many	TGTGCCAGCAGCTTAGATAGGGCTAGCGGGTCGGATGAGCAGTTCTTC	CASSLDRASGSDEQFF
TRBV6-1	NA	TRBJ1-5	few	TGTGCCAGTTACTTGGGGGGCAATCAGCCCCAGCATTTT	CASYLGGNQPQHF
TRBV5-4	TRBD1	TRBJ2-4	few	TGTGCCAGCAGCTATGGGACAGGGGGTTTCAACATTCAGTACTTC	CASSYGTGGFNIQYF
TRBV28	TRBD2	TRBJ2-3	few	TGTGCCAGCCGACAAGTGGGCGGGAGCGGTATCACAGATACGCAGTATTTT	CASRQVGGSGITDTQYF
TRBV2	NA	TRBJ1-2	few	TGTGCCAGCAACCGCCCGGCGGCTAACTATGGCTACACCTTC	CASNRPAANYGYTF
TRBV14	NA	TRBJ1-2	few	TGTGCCAGCAGCCGCTTCATGGAAGGTCTGGATGGCTACACCTTC	CASSRFMEGLDGYTF
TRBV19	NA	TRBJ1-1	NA	TGTGCCAGTACCCTTTCGGGAGTCGGGAAGAACACTGAAGCTTTCTTT	CASTLSGVGKNTEAFF
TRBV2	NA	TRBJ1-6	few	TGTGCCAGCCACCGGGGGGGAGACTCACCCCTCCACTTT	CASHRGGDSPLHF
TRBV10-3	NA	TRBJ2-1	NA	TGTGCCATCAGTGCCCCGGGGGGCCTGGTGAATGAGCAGTTCTTC	CAISAPGGLVNEQFF
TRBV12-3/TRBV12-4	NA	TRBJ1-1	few	TGTGCCAGCACCGGACATGGTTGGGGGTATGAAGCTTTCTTT	CASTGHGWGYEAFF
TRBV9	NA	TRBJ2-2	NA	TGTGCCAGCAAGGCGGACACAAACACCGGGGAGCTGTTTTTT	CASKADTNTGELFF
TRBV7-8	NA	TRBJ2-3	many	TGTGCCAGCAGCTTAGGCGGGACTGGCACAGATACGCAGTATTTT	CASSLGGTGTDTQYF